Presented here are 13 T cell receptor beta chains from one specimen sequenced in a study of PD-1 blockade in classical Hodgkin lymphoma. Relapse after autologous stem cell transplantation occurred in every patient, and brentuximab vedotin exposure varied. Profiling relied on immunoSEQ multiplex PCR, and the TCRdb table lists in-frame clones only, not all of them. In the table there are about 58,000 clones, more than 85% of which are singletons. Here the sequenced sample was peripheral blood mononuclear cells (PBMCs), taken before the second cycle of nivolumab. These TCRs come from a human donor with classical Hodgkin lymphoma.

This clone occurred once. The chain joins TRBV6-6 to TRBJ1-2; no clear D. Germline CDR1 and CDR2: MNHNY and SVGAGI (reference sequence). The CDR3 length is 13 residues. V gave up 6 bases and J gave up 4 bases, with 12 bases separating them. The DNA for the CDR3 is TGTGCCAGCAGGCCAGACGGAGGCTATGGCTACACCTTC. As protein: CASRPDGGYGYTF.

The V call is TRBV9, the J call TRBJ2-3; 7 nucleotides agree with TRBD1. Trimming took 4 bases from V and 0 from J; bases not matched to a gene: 8. Germline values: CDR1 SGDLS, CDR2 YYNGEE. This CDR3 spans 16 amino acids. The CDR3 bases are TGTGCCAGCAGCCCCCAAGACAGGGCCAGCACAGATACGCAGTATTTT. Translation gives CASSPQDRASTDTQYF.

This clone was observed a handful of times. The rearrangement joins TRBV27 to TRBJ1-2; the D gene is possibly TRBD1 (6 bases). The CDR3 is 16 residues long. Trimming removed 3 bases at V and 5 bases at J, with 19 bases between. The germline gives CDR1 MNHEY, CDR2 SMNVEV (reference sequence). Here the CDR3 reads CASSFLLQGSWYGYTF. The DNA of the CDR3 is TGTGCCAGCAGTTTCCTTCTACAGGGCTCGTGGTATGGCTACACCTTC.

The chain couples TRBV19 to TRBJ1-2; tentative D call: TRBD1 (6 bases). Trimming pared 5 bases from V and 4 bases from J, leaving 17 bases between. Germline V gene lookup returns CDR1 LNHDA and CDR2 SQIVND (reference sequence). The CDR3 is 15 residues long. CDR3 amino acids: CASSPGRGPSYGYTF. CDR3 sequence (DNA): TGTGCCAGTAGTCCAGGACGGGGGCCCAGCTATGGCTACACCTTC.

CDR3 protein: CASSHRQGEKDEQYF. The CDR3 DNA reads TGTGCCAGCAGTCACAGACAGGGTGAAAAGGACGAGCAGTACTTC. V and J are TRBV7-9 and TRBJ2-7, with 7 bases identical to TRBD1. Germline CDR1 and CDR2: SEHNR and FQNEAQ (reference sequence). J was trimmed by 5 bases and V by 6 bases; bases with no gene match: 13. The CDR3 spans 15 residues.

This clone was seen a handful of times. This chain connects TRBV19 to TRBJ1-2, with D tentatively TRBD1 (5 bases). Germline V gene data show CDR1 as LNHDA and CDR2 as SQIVND (reference sequence). The CDR3 consists of 11 residues. The V end lost 7 bases, the J end lost 7 bases, and 10 bases lay between the germline ends. In nucleotides, the CDR3 is TGTGCCAGTACTGGAGGGACTGGCTACACCTTC. Translation gives CASTGGTGYTF.

This clone was found once. The J gene is TRBJ1-2, the V gene TRBV6-5; D is ambiguous. The CDR3 is 15 amino acids. Germline V gene sequence: CDR1 MNHEY, CDR2 SVGAGI. Trimming left V 3 bases short and J 4 bases short, with 15 bases between. DNA for the CDR3: TGTGCCAGCAGTTATCTTGGCCAGCCTCTCTATGGCTACACCTTC. Translated: CASSYLGQPLYGYTF.

This clone was counted between two and nine times. CDR3 DNA sequence: TGTGCCAGGAAGACGGGACAGAAGACCTACGAGCAGTACTTC. Its protein is CARKTGQKTYEQYF. This sequence joins TRBV6-1 and TRBJ2-7; 7 bases line up with TRBD1. V gave up 9 bases and J gave up 2 bases; unmatched junction bases: 10. CDR3 length: 14 amino acids. In germline, CDR1 is MNHNS, CDR2 SASEGT.

The chain carries TRBV6-5 and TRBJ2-7; the D is unclear. The V gene lost 8 bases and the J gene lost 6 bases, with 11 bases spanning the gap. The CDR3 totals 11 residues. Germline CDR1 MNHEY, CDR2 SVGAGI. The CDR3 DNA reads TGTGCCAGCGGCCTAAAGGGCGAGCAGTACTTC. Translated: CASGLKGEQYF.

The chain carries TRBV11-3 and TRBJ2-3, with D unresolved. Germline CDR1 reads SGHNT; CDR2 reads YENEEA. This CDR3 spans 12 amino acids. Trimming shortened V by 4 bases and J by 4 bases, and 6 bases separated the two germline ends. CDR3 sequence: CASSWASDTQYF. The CDR3 DNA sequence: TGTGCCAGCAGCTGGGCGTCAGATACGCAGTATTTT. The entire variable domain, with the rest obtained from reference TRBV11-3 and TRBJ2-3, is as follows: EAGVVQSPRYKIIEKKQPVAFWCNPISGHNTLYWYLQNLGQGPELLIRYENEEAVDDSQLPKDRFSAERLKGVDSTLKIQPAELGDSAVYLCASSWASDTQYFGPGTRLTVL.

The rearrangement joins TRBV7-9 to TRBJ2-1, with 8 bases fitting TRBD2. The CDR3 is 15 residues long. J was trimmed by 8 bases and V by 5 bases; bases with no gene match: 11. Germline CDR1 and CDR2: SEHNR and FQNEAQ (reference sequence). CDR3: CASSTTSELVDEQFF. As DNA, the CDR3 is TGTGCCAGCAGCACGACTAGCGAGTTAGTCGATGAGCAGTTCTTC.

The chain recombines TRBV4-2 with TRBJ1-2; tentative D call: TRBD1 (6 bases). Trimming removed 0 bases at V and 2 bases at J, with 13 bases between. This CDR3 is 16 amino acids long. Germline V gene data show CDR1 as LGHNA and CDR2 as YNFKEQ. As DNA, the CDR3 is TGTGCCAGCAGCCAAGATTCAGGGGACACCAACTATGGCTACACCTTC. It encodes CASSQDSGDTNYGYTF.

In nucleotides, the CDR3 is TGTGCCAGCACAGACGGCTACGAGCAGTACTTC. Its protein is CASTDGYEQYF. This sequence joins TRBV6-5 and TRBJ2-7; D is undetermined. The CDR3 runs to 11 residues. V lost 7 bases, J lost 3 bases, and 7 bases lay in between. Germline values: CDR1 MNHEY, CDR2 SVGAGI.